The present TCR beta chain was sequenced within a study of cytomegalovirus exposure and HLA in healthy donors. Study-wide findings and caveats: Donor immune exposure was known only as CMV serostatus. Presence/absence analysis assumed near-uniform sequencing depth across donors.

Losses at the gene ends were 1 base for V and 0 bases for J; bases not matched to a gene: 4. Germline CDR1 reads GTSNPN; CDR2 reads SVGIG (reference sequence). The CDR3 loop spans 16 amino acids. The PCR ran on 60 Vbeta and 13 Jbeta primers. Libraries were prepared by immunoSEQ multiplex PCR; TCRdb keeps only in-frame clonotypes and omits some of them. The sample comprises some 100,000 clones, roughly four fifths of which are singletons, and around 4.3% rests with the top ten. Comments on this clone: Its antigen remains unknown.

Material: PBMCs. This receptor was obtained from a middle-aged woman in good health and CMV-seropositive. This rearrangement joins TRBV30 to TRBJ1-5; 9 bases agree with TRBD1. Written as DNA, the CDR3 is TGTGCCTGGAGTGGCGGGACAGGGTATAGCAATCAGCCCCAGCATTTT. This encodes CAWSGGTGYSNQPQHF.